The source of this T cell receptor beta chain is a study of blood T cell repertoires in COVID-19. Overall study: Donors in the United States, Italy and Spain gave samples during acute or convalescent COVID-19.

As processed by the authors: Amplification of reference gene primers was used by the study to estimate nucleated cell counts. Clones were sequenced by immunoSEQ multiplex PCR, and TCRdb holds only the in-frame ones, with some missing. The DNA gave D and trimming, while V, J and clone size come from that table. The sample gives some 130,000 clones, around 79% of which show up once; approximately 3.6% is in the top ten. V lost 7 bases to trimming and J lost 5 bases; unmatched junction nucleotides: 7. This CDR3 contains 13 residues. The germline CDR1 and CDR2 sequences are MNHEY and SVGAGI. The source is a man in his 60s with acute or convalescent COVID-19. J is TRBJ2-5 and V is TRBV6-5, with 7 bases that match TRBD2. The sequencing input was peripheral blood. CDR3 loop: CASTGGGTETQYF. The CDR3 DNA reads as TGTGCCAGCACTGGGGGGGGGACCGAGACCCAGTACTTC.